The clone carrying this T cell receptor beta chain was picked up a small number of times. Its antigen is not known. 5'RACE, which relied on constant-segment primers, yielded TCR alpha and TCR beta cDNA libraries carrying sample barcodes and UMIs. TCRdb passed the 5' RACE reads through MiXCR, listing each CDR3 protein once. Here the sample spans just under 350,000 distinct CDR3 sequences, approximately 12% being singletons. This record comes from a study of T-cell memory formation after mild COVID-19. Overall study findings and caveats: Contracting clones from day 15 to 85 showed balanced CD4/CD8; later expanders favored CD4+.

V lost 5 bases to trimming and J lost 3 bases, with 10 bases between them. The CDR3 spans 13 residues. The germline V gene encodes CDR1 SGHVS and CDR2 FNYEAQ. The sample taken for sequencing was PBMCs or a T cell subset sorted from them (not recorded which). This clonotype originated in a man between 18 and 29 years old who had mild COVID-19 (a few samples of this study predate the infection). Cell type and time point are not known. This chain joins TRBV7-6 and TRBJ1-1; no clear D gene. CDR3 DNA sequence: TGTGCCAGCAGCGCAAGACCTCACACTGAAGCTTTCTTT. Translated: CASSARPHTEAFF.